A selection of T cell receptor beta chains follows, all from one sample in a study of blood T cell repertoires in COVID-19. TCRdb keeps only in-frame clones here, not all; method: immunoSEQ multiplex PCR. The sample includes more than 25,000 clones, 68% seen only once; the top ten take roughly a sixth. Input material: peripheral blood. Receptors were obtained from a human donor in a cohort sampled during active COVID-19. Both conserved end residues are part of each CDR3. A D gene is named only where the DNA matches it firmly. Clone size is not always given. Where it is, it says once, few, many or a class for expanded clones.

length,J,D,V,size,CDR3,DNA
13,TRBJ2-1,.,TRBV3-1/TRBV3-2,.,CASSQAQGGEQFF,TGTGCCAGCAGCCAAGCGCAGGGCGGTGAGCAGTTCTTC
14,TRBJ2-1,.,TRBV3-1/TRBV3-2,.,CASSQEGLYNEQFF,TGTGCCAGCAGCCAAGAGGGACTTTACAATGAGCAGTTCTTC
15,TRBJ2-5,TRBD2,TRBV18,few,CASSPPGTIKETQYF,TGTGCCAGCTCACCGCCTGGGACTATCAAAGAGACCCAGTACTTC
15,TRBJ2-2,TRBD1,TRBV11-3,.,CASSRTGANTGELFF,TGTGCCAGCAGCAGGACAGGGGCGAACACCGGGGAGCTGTTTTTT
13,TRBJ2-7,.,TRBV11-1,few,CASSLGQNYEQYF,TGTGCCAGCAGCTTAGGACAGAACTACGAGCAGTACTTC
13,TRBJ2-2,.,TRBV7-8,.,CASSLGATGELFF,TGTGCCAGCAGCTTAGGGGCCACCGGGGAGCTGTTTTTT
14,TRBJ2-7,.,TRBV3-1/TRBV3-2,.,CASSPTSFGYEQYF,TGTGCCAGCAGCCCGACTAGTTTTGGCTACGAGCAGTACTTC
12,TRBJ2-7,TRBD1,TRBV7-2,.,CASSLAPGQGNF,TGTGCCAGCAGCTTAGCGCCTGGACAGGGCAACTTC
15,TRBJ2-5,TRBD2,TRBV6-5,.,CASQEWTSGESTQYF,TGTGCCAGCCAGGAATGGACTAGCGGGGAGAGCACCCAGTACTTC
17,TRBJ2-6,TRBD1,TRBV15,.,CATSREGTGAGANVLTF,TGTGCCACCAGCAGAGAAGGAACAGGGGCTGGGGCCAACGTCCTGACTTTC
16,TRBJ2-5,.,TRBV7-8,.,CASSLAGLAGGETQYF,TGTGCCAGCAGCTTAGCTGGACTAGCAGGGGGGGAGACCCAGTACTTC
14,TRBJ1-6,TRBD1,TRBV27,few,CASSLSGGGSPLHF,TGTGCCAGCAGTTTATCAGGGGGCGGTTCACCCCTCCACTTT
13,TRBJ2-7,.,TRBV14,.,CASSQESPYEQYF,TGTGCCAGCAGCCAAGAGAGTCCCTACGAGCAGTACTTC
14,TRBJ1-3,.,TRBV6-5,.,CASSQTGTGNTIYF,TGTGCCAGCAGTCAGACAGGAACTGGAAACACCATATATTTT
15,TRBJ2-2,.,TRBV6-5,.,CASSLGHRSTGELFF,TGTGCCAGCAGTTTGGGGCACCGCAGCACCGGGGAGCTGTTTTTT
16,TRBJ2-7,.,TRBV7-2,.,CASSLEGTRGTYEQYF,TGTGCCAGCAGCTTAGAAGGTACCAGGGGAACCTACGAGCAGTACTTC
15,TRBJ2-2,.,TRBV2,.,CASSVEKANTGELFF,TGTGCCAGCAGCGTAGAAAAAGCGAACACCGGGGAGCTGTTTTTT
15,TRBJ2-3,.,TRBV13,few,CASSRWEQRTDTQYF,TGTGCCAGCAGTCGGTGGGAGCAGCGCACAGATACGCAGTATTTT
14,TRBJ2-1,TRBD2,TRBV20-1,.,CSASSGRAYNEQFF,TGCAGTGCTAGTAGCGGGAGGGCCTACAATGAGCAGTTCTTC
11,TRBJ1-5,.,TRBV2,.,CASTGDQPQHF,TGTGCCAGTACGGGAGATCAGCCCCAGCATTTT
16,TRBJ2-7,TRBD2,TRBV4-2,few,CASSLSVSGISYEQYF,TGTGCCAGCAGCCTTTCCGTTAGCGGGATCTCCTACGAGCAGTACTTC
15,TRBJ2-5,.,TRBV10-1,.,CASSESGTGSQTQYF,TGCGCCAGCAGTGAGTCGGGAACAGGGTCACAGACCCAGTACTTC
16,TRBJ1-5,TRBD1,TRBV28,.,CASSPPTGERDQPQHF,TGTGCCAGCAGTCCCCCGACAGGGGAGAGGGATCAGCCCCAGCATTTT
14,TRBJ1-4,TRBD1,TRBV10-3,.,CAISAGTGGEKLFF,TGTGCCATCAGTGCCGGGACAGGGGGTGAAAAACTGTTTTTT
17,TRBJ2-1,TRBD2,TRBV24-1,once,CATSDRTSGSVHNEQFF,TGTGCCACCAGTGACCGGACTAGCGGGAGTGTCCACAATGAGCAGTTCTTC
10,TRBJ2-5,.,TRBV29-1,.,CSVGGQTQYF,TGCAGCGTGGGGGGACAGACCCAGTACTTC
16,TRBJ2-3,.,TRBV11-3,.,CASSGWDTQNPDTQYF,TGTGCCAGCAGCGGTTGGGACACCCAGAACCCAGATACGCAGTATTTT
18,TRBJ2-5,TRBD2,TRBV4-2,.,CASSQDHGGRAVLETQYF,TGTGCCAGCAGCCAAGATCATGGCGGGAGGGCCGTTTTGGAGACCCAGTACTTC
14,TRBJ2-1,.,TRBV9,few,CASSELGTWNEQFF,TGTGCCAGCAGCGAGCTCGGGACTTGGAATGAGCAGTTCTTC
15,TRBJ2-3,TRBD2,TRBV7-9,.,CASSSSGRVSDTQYF,TGTGCCAGCAGCTCTAGCGGGAGAGTCTCAGATACGCAGTATTTT
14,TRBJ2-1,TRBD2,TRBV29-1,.,CSVYSGGAYGEQFF,TGCAGCGTCTATAGCGGGGGGGCCTATGGTGAGCAGTTCTTC
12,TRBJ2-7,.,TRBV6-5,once,CASSPGNYEQYF,TGTGCCAGCAGCCCCGGGAACTACGAGCAGTACTTC
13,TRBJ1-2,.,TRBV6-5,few,CATQRGGNYGYTF,TGTGCCACACAACGAGGGGGTAACTATGGCTACACCTTC
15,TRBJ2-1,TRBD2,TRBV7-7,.,CASSLELAGAYEQFF,TGTGCCAGCAGCTTAGAACTAGCGGGAGCGTATGAGCAGTTCTTC
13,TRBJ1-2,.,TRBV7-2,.,CASSLEGVTSYTF,TGTGCCAGCAGCTTAGAGGGAGTAACAAGCTACACCTTC
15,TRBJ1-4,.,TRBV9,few,CASSVEGATNEKLFF,TGTGCCAGCAGCGTAGAGGGAGCAACTAATGAAAAACTGTTTTTT
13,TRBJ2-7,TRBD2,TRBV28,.,CASLAEKTYEQYF,TGTGCCAGCCTAGCGGAAAAAACCTACGAGCAGTACTTC
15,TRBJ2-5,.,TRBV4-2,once,CASSQDLRGRETQYF,TGTGCCAGCAGCCAAGATCTCAGGGGCCGGGAGACCCAGTACTTC
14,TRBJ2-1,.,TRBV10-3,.,CAITPDSGTNEQFF,TGTGCCATCACTCCGGACTCAGGAACCAATGAGCAGTTCTTC
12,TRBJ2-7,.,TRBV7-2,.,CASSLDLYEQYF,TGTGCCAGCAGCTTAGACTTATACGAGCAGTACTTC
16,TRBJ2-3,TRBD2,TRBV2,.,CASSGLSGRATDTQYF,TGTGCCAGCAGCGGCCTTAGCGGGAGGGCCACAGATACGCAGTATTTT
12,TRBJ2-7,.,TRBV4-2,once,CASSQGGYEQYF,TGTGCCAGCAGCCAAGGCGGCTACGAGCAGTACTTC
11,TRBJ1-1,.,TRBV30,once,CAWGRNTEAFF,TGTGCCTGGGGGAGAAACACTGAAGCTTTCTTT
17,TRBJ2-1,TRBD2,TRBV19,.,CASSSGLAGGYYNEQFF,TGTGCCAGTAGTTCCGGACTAGCGGGAGGTTATTACAATGAGCAGTTCTTC
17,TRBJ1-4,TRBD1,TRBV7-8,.,CASSLDNQQGANEKLFF,TGTGCCAGCAGCTTAGACAACCAACAGGGGGCTAATGAAAAACTGTTTTTT
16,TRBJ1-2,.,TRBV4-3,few,CASSQDLEAFFYGYTF,TGCGCCAGCAGCCAAGACTTGGAGGCCTTTTTCTATGGCTACACCTTC
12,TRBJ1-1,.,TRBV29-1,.,CSVVGGNTEAFF,TGCAGCGTTGTAGGGGGGAACACTGAAGCTTTCTTT
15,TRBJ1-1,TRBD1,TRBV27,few,CASSSRTGWNTEAFF,TGTGCCAGCAGTTCAAGGACAGGGTGGAACACTGAAGCTTTCTTT
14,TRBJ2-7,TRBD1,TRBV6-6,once,CASNPRQGVYEQYF,TGTGCCAGCAATCCCCGACAGGGGGTCTACGAGCAGTACTTC
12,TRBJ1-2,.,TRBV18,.,CASSPLEDGYTF,TGTGCCAGCTCACCCCTGGAGGATGGCTACACCTTC
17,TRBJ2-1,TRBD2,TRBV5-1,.,CASSLELAGANSNEQFF,TGCGCCAGCAGCTTGGAACTAGCGGGAGCCAACTCCAATGAGCAGTTCTTC
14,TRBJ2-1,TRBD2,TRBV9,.,CASSGLAEYNEQFF,TGTGCCAGCAGCGGACTAGCGGAGTACAATGAGCAGTTCTTC
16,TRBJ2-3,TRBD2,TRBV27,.,CASSLSSGAGADTQYF,TGTGCCAGCAGTTTATCCTCTGGGGCGGGGGCAGATACGCAGTATTTT
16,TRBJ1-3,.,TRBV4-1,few,CASSQVGGGGGNTIYF,TGCGCCAGCAGCCAAGTTGGGGGAGGAGGTGGAAACACCATATATTTT
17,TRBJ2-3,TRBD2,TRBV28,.,CASRMIIAGGMGDTQYF,TGTGCCAGCAGAATGATCATAGCGGGAGGGATGGGAGATACGCAGTATTTT
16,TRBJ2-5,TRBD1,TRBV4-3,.,CASSQTPGQGGETQYF,TGCGCCAGCAGCCAAACACCGGGACAGGGAGGAGAGACCCAGTACTTC
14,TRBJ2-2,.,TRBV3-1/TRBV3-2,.,CASSQDKLTGELFF,TGTGCCAGCAGCCAAGATAAGCTCACCGGGGAGCTGTTTTTT
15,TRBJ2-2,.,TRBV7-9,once,CASSSDYTHTGELFF,TGTGCCAGCAGCTCAGACTATACCCACACCGGGGAGCTGTTTTTT